This TCR beta chain comes out of a study of OX40 agonist ivuxolimab in advanced cancers. The overall study: In this cohort, patients received ivuxolimab, an agonistic anti-OX40 (CD134) antibody. Three patients, one with hepatocellular carcinoma and two with cutaneous melanoma, responded partially.

Study-level results: The authors did not determine the antigen specificity of the expanded peripheral T cells.

Germline values: CDR1 SGHRS, CDR2 YFSETQ. The CDR3 loop spans 14 amino acids. V gave up 0 bases and J gave up 5 bases, with 11 bases separating them. As for this clone: Its cognate antigen is unknown.

Some clones are missing from TCRdb's copy, which holds only in-frame ones; the method was immunoSEQ multiplex PCR. In the table there are more than 30,000 clones, roughly nine tenths of which are singletons. The V and J genes are TRBV5-1 and TRBJ2-5; a weak D match, TRBD2 (6 bases). This specimen consisted of CD4+ or CD8+ T cells sorted from blood, obtained in a trial of the OX40 agonist ivuxolimab. The receptor's source is an adult with an advanced solid tumor such as melanoma, head and neck, liver or kidney cancer. CDR3 coding DNA: TGCGCCAGCAGCTTGGGGGGCGGGGATGAGACCCAGTACTTC. It yields the protein CASSLGGGDETQYF.